This T cell receptor (beta chain) appears in the sequencing data of a study of T cells in Graves' hyperthyroidism and ophthalmopathy. TCR beta CDR3 region amplification was performed from RNA transcripts. HTBI primers drove first-round RT-PCR of the TCR CDR3. MiXCR was run by TCRdb on the multiplex PCR reads, yielding one entry per CDR3 protein. The repertoire holds about 350,000 distinct CDR3 sequences, with 15% to 20% as singletons. This clonotype was seen many times. CDR3 length: 13 amino acids. V lost 6 bases and J lost 9; bases outside the gene matches: 8. CDR1 is MDHEN, CDR2 SYDVKM, per germline.

The TCR sequence derives from a woman in her thirties or forties with Graves' ophthalmopathy. Sequenced input: blood. The genes are TRBV28 and TRBJ2-4; TRBD2 matches at 7 bases. CDR3 coding DNA: TGTGCCAGCAGGAGGGCTTCGGGGGGCATTCAGTACTTC. This gives the protein CASRRASGGIQYF.